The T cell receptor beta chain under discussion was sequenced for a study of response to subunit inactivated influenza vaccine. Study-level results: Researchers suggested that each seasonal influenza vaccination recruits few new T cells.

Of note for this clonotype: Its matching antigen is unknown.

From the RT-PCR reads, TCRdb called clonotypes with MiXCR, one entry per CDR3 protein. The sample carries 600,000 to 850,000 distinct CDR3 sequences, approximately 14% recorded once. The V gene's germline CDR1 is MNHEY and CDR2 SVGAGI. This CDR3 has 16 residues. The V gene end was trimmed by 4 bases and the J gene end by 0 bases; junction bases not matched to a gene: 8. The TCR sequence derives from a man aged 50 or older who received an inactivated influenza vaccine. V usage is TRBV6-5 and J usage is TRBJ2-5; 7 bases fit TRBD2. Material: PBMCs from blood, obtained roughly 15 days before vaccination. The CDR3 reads CASSWGLAGDQETQYF. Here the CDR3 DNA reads TGTGCCAGCAGTTGGGGATTAGCGGGTGACCAAGAGACCCAGTACTTC.